Presented here are 17 T cell receptor beta chains from one specimen sequenced in a study of low-dose radiotherapy and immunotherapy resistance in tumors. Time point in this sample: after trial treatment. Described treatment: LDRT plus nivolumab, ipilimumab, low-dose cyclophosphamide and aspirin (RACIN trial). TRAV- and TRBV-specific primers were used for first-strand cDNA, which covered alpha and beta chains. An approximately 19-cycle PCR with a constant-region primer and V-primer adapter amplified TCRs. TCRdb called the reads again in MiXCR, with one record for every CDR3 protein. The repertoire has approximately 100,000 distinct CDR3 sequences, around 20% of them found once; the top ten carry roughly 3.9%. This material consisted of PBMCs, taken after low-dose radiotherapy plus immunotherapy. These TCRs come from a male donor with prostate cancer.

This clonotype was seen at least ten times. The chain combines TRBV28 with TRBJ1-1; no clear D. The CDR3 sequence is 12 residues long. V was pared by 3 bases and J by 5 bases, with 7 bases between. CDR1 is MDHEN and CDR2 is SYDVKM in the germline V gene. In nucleotides, the CDR3 is TGTGCCAGCAGTTTGAGTACGACTGAAGCTTTCTTT. Protein: CASSLSTTEAFF.

There are many counts of this clonotype. V gene TRBV30 combines with J gene TRBJ2-3; no reliable D call. The CDR3 loop spans 12 amino acids. The germline gives CDR1 GTSNPN, CDR2 SVGIG (reference sequence). V lost 0 bases and J 4 bases, leaving 5 bases between the germline ends. This CDR3 reads CAWSVSSDTQYF. The CDR3 nucleotides are TGTGCCTGGAGTGTGAGCTCAGATACGCAGTATTTT.

This clonotype was picked up many times. The chain employs TRBV27 and TRBJ2-3; 9 bases agree with TRBD1. The J segment lost 3 bases and the V segment lost 6 bases, leaving 10 bases of the junction unmatched. The germline V gene encodes CDR1 MNHEY and CDR2 SMNVEV (reference sequence). This CDR3 contains 16 residues. In DNA form, the CDR3 reads TGTGCCAGCAGCCACCGGGACAGGGTTCTGACAGATACGCAGTATTTT. It yields the protein CASSHRDRVLTDTQYF.

At least ten counts were recorded for this clonotype. The CDR3 is CSASDGGEKLFF. DNA of the CDR3: TGCAGTGCTAGTGACGGCGGGGAAAAACTGTTTTTT. This chain uses TRBV20-1 with TRBJ1-4; no definite D call. V was cut by 3 bases and J by 8 bases, with 10 bases left in between. Germline CDR1 is DFQATT and CDR2 is SNEGSKA (reference sequence). The CDR3 runs 12 residues.

Worth noting for this clonotype: The germline gene is not matched at one end of the junction; a read error may be the cause. The gene calls are TRBV5-6 and TRBJ2-3, with D possibly called TRBD1 or TRBD2 (5 bases each). This CDR3 is 15 amino acids long. Germline V gene data show CDR1 as SGHDT and CDR2 as YYEEEE. The CDR3 DNA reads as TGTGCCAGCAGCGCACCGGGACGCTACACAGGTACGCAGTATTTT. This codes for CASSAPGRYTGTQYF.

This clonotype occurred many times. The chain carries TRBV7-9 and TRBJ2-7, with 11 bases that match TRBD2. Germline V CDR1 and CDR2: SEHNR, FQNEAQ (reference sequence). CDR3 size: 16 residues. After removal of 5 bases from V and 3 bases from J, the junction contained 9 bases not matched to a gene. As DNA, the CDR3 is TGTGCCAGCAGCGATCCCTACCTAGCGGGGGGCTACGAGCAGTACTTC. Its protein is CASSDPYLAGGYEQYF.

In this sample, this clonotype turned up a few times. The rearrangement joins TRBV24-1 to TRBJ2-5; D is perhaps TRBD1 (5 bases). CDR3 length equals 13 residues. From germline, CDR1 is KGHDR and CDR2 SFDVKD. The V and J ends lost 2 bases and 7 bases respectively, with 10 bases between them. Here the CDR3 DNA reads TGTGCCACCAGTGATTACAGTCAGGGGACCCAGTACTTC. Protein sequence: CATSDYSQGTQYF.

V is TRBV10-2 and J is TRBJ2-3; D gene ambiguous. Germline assignment: CDR1 WSHSY and CDR2 SAAADI. CDR3 length equals 13 residues. The ends were cut back, 6 bases at V and 5 bases at J, with 12 bases in the middle. CDR3 nucleotides: TGCGCCAGCAGAGACACAGCGTTAGATACGCAGTATTTT. It yields the protein CASRDTALDTQYF.

This clonotype occurred many times. The rearrangement links TRBV12-5 to TRBJ1-5, with D uncertain. From germline, CDR1 is LGHNT and CDR2 FRNRAP. V was cut by 4 bases and J by 1 base, with 11 bases left in between. The CDR3 loop spans 15 amino acids. The CDR3 DNA reads TGTGCTAGTGGTTCGGCCCCCCGGAGCAATCAGCCCCAGCATTTT. This gives the protein CASGSAPRSNQPQHF.

This clonotype has at least ten counts. The gene calls are TRBV4-2 and TRBJ2-7; D possibly corresponds to TRBD1 (6 bases). Trimming removed 0 bases at V and 6 bases at J, with 6 bases between. The CDR3 consists of 12 residues. Germline V gives CDR1 LGHNA, CDR2 YNFKEQ. The CDR3: CASSQEGGEQYF. The CDR3 bases are TGTGCCAGCAGCCAAGAAGGGGGCGAGCAGTACTTC.

This clonotype has at least ten counts. The chain is built from TRBV25-1 and TRBJ2-7; 12 nucleotides agree with TRBD2. Germline-derived CDR1 and CDR2 are MGHDK and SYGVNS. The length of the CDR3 is 17 residues. V shed 6 bases, J shed 3 bases, and the junction held 12 bases outside the gene matches. The chain's CDR3 is CASSGASGGADYYEQYF. The CDR3 DNA sequence: TGTGCCAGCAGCGGCGCTAGCGGGGGGGCTGACTACTACGAGCAGTACTTC.

Many counts were recorded for this clonotype. V is TRBV11-2 and J is TRBJ2-1, with 8 bases matching TRBD1. Losses at the gene ends were 1 base for V and 5 bases for J; bases not matched to a gene: 4. The CDR3 runs to 15 residues. Germline CDR1 and CDR2: SGHAT and FQNNGV. The CDR3 sequence is CASSLGETGDNEQFF. The CDR3 DNA follows: TGTGCCAGCAGCTTAGGGGAGACAGGGGACAATGAGCAGTTCTTC.

This rearrangement joins TRBV28 to TRBJ2-7; TRBD2 is a possible D gene (6 bases). Germline assignment: CDR1 MDHEN and CDR2 SYDVKM. Trimming pared 8 bases from V and 3 bases from J, leaving 8 bases between. The CDR3 extends over 11 amino acids. The CDR3 DNA is TGTGCCAGCGCGGGGATCTACGAGCAGTACTTC. Translated: CASAGIYEQYF.

This clonotype was seen at least ten times. The rearrangement uses TRBV9 and TRBJ1-4; 11 nucleotides match TRBD1. Germline CDR1 is SGDLS and CDR2 is YYNGEE. With 3 bases clipped from V and 8 bases from J, the junction kept 9 bases outside the gene matches. The CDR3 is made up of 16 amino acids. The CDR3 DNA sequence: TGTGCCAGCAGCGGTGGACAGGGGGCGTTGGAGGAAAAACTGTTTTTT. This gives the protein CASSGGQGALEEKLFF.

This clonotype was seen repeatedly, ten times or more. V usage is TRBV20-1 and J usage is TRBJ1-6, with a tentative D call TRBD1 (5 bases). This CDR3 is 13 amino acids long. CDR1 and CDR2 from the germline V gene are DFQATT and SNEGSKA (reference sequence). V was pared by 6 bases and J by 4 bases, with 10 bases between. For the CDR3, the DNA is TGCAGTGCCCAAGGGGTATATAATTCACCCCTCCACTTT. It codes for CSAQGVYNSPLHF.

The table lists this clonotype with many counts. This chain connects TRBV20-1 to TRBJ2-3, with D possibly being TRBD2 (6 bases). Trimming left V 6 bases short and J 3 bases short, with 16 bases between. Germline-derived CDR1 and CDR2 are DFQATT and SNEGSKA (reference sequence). The CDR3 has 14 residues. For the CDR3, the DNA is TGCAGTGCCCGAGGGGAGGCTGGGACAGATACGCAGTATTTT. Protein sequence: CSARGEAGTDTQYF.

At least ten counts were recorded for this clonotype. The rearrangement uses TRBV7-6 and TRBJ2-7; the D gene is possibly TRBD2 (7 bases). Germline values: CDR1 SGHVS, CDR2 FNYEAQ. The CDR3 has 13 residues. The CDR3 here is CASGGESSYEQYF. Written as DNA, the CDR3 is TGTGCGTCGGGGGGCGAAAGTTCCTACGAGCAGTACTTC.